The clone carrying this T cell receptor beta chain is a singleton in its sample. Its specificity is unknown. A junction boundary mismatches the germline segment, possibly from a read error. The germline V gene has CDR1 SQVTM and CDR2 ANQGSEA. The length of the CDR3 is 12 residues. These data originate in a study of tumor and adjacent non-tumor tissue in lung cancer. Study in general: There were about 12 adenocarcinoma, a couple of squamous cell carcinoma and 1 small cell lung cancer cases.

The template was RNA from unsorted bulk tissue. Newly diagnosed lung cancer patients had thoracic surgery in China, August–late 2014, without prior chemotherapy. TCRbeta libraries were built with three rounds of nested PCR, modified from ARM-PCR. Each CDR3 protein is one row after TCRdb ran MiXCR on the multiplex PCR reads. Among 78,000 or so distinct CDR3 sequences, around 75% were seen once, and the ten largest hold about an eighth. Overall study results and limits: TCR diversity was significantly greater in tumor than normal lung tissue.

The chain uses TRBV29-1 and TRBJ2-3; D possibly matches TRBD1 or TRBD2 (5 bases each). Sequencing input: lung tumor tissue. This TCR was sampled from a woman in her forties or fifties with non-small cell lung cancer. The CDR3 protein is CRVGRGGDMQYF. CDR3 bases: TGCAGGGTCGGACGGGGCGGCGATATGCAGTATTTT.